The 21 T cell receptor beta chains below come from one sample, sequenced in a study of T cells expressing NK-cell markers. TCRdb re-called the 5' RACE reads, yielding one record per CDR3 amino acid sequence without DNA. The sample holds roughly 390,000 distinct CDR3 sequences. The sequenced sample was blood T cells: a sorted CD56 or NKG2C T cell subset, CD4+ or CD8+ T cells, or bulk PBMC T cells (not recorded which). The receptors shown here come from a man aged 18-70 years in good health.

The J gene is TRBJ2-3, the V gene TRBV20-1; TCRdb's assignment of TRBD1 cannot be checked, as there is no DNA. The germline gives CDR1 DFQATT, CDR2 SNEGSKA (reference sequence). This CDR3 is 12 amino acids long. The CDR3 loop reads CSPGTSGGTQYF.

The gene calls are TRBV5-1 and TRBJ2-1; the TCRdb call, TRBD2, lacks DNA for checking. Germline CDR1 SGHRS, CDR2 YFSETQ. This CDR3 has 13 residues. The CDR3 loop is CASRLAGIGEQFF.

The chain combines TRBV3-1 with TRBJ2-7; the D call from TCRdb, TRBD2, cannot be confirmed without DNA. Germline-derived CDR1 and CDR2 are LGHDT and YNNKEL (reference sequence). The length of the CDR3 is 16 residues. This chain's CDR3 is CASSHRTSGIPYEQYF.

The genes are TRBV12-3 or TRBV12-4 and TRBJ2-5; TCRdb's D gene call, TRBD1, goes unchecked for lack of DNA. The CDR3 totals 17 residues. CDR3 sequence reads: CASTRGWGRTNQETQYF.

This chain links TRBV5-1 with TRBJ2-3; the TRBD1 assignment by TCRdb is unverifiable without DNA. The CDR3 extends over 18 amino acids. Germline lookup yields CDR1 SGHRS and CDR2 YFSETQ. The CDR3 spells CASSPGWGGETSTDTQYF. Variable domain in full (rest from reference TRBV5-1 and TRBJ2-3): KAGVTQTPRYLIKTRGQQVTLSCSPISGHRSVSWYQQTPGQGLQFLFEYFSETQRNKGNFPGRFSGRQFSNSRSEMNVSTLELGDSALYLCASSPGWGGETSTDTQYFGPGTRLTVL.

The chain employs TRBV21-1 and TRBJ2-5; TCRdb proposes TRBD1, but this gene call is untestable without DNA. TRBV21-1 is classified as a pseudogene. CDR3 length: 17 amino acids. CDR3 protein: CASSVLWEGAFIETQYF.

The chain employs TRBV3-1 and TRBJ1-2. In germline, CDR1 is LGHDT, CDR2 YNNKEL (reference sequence). The CDR3 spans 14 residues. Here the CDR3 reads CASSQEAKNYGYTF.

The V gene is TRBV24-1, the J gene TRBJ1-2. Germline V gene sequence: CDR1 KGHDR, CDR2 SFDVKD. CDR3 length: 12 residues. CDR3 sequence: CATSEGSYGYTF.

The rearrangement uses TRBV25-1 and TRBJ2-7; TCRdb returns TRBD1, unconfirmable since there is no DNA. The germline CDR1 and CDR2 sequences are MGHDK and SYGVNS. The CDR3 is 14 residues long. CDR3: CASSEDSRPYEQYF.

The rearrangement links TRBV20-1 to TRBJ2-1; no DNA is available, so the TRBD2 call from TCRdb remains unchecked. The CDR3 has 15 residues. Germline V gives CDR1 DFQATT, CDR2 SNEGSKA (reference sequence). The CDR3 sequence: CSAPPEREGYNEQFF.

The gene calls are TRBV12-3 or TRBV12-4 and TRBJ2-5; there is no DNA to check the TCRdb D call of TRBD1. CDR3 size: 14 residues. CDR3 in amino acids: CASSSSQQGKTQYF.

Here the CDR3 reads CASSQQDRRNLFF. The V call is TRBV5-1, the J call TRBJ1-4; the D call of TRBD1 rests on TCRdb alone, since no DNA is present to check it. CDR1 is SGHRS and CDR2 is YFSETQ in the germline V gene. The CDR3 length is 13 residues.

This chain connects TRBV11-2 to TRBJ2-5; TCRdb calls TRBD1, which cannot be checked without DNA. The CDR3 loop spans 17 amino acids. Germline assignment: CDR1 SGHAT and CDR2 FQNNGV. CDR3: CASSLDSLAGRQETQYF.

V gene TRBV20-1 combines with J gene TRBJ1-1; as DNA is missing, the TRBD1 call by TCRdb cannot be tested. Germline assignment: CDR1 DFQATT and CDR2 SNEGSKA (reference sequence). The CDR3 consists of 14 residues. The CDR3 sequence is CSARRGSTNTEAFF.

The chain is built from TRBV5-1 and TRBJ1-1; TCRdb's D call of TRBD1 is untestable without DNA. Per the germline V gene, CDR1 is SGHRS and CDR2 is YFSETQ. The CDR3 contains 15 residues. CDR3 sequence reads: CASSLGTVPATEAFF.

The V and J genes are TRBV9 and TRBJ1-2. The CDR3 is made up of 13 amino acids. Germline CDR1 and CDR2: SGDLS and YYNGEE. The CDR3 region is CASSAYREYGYTF.

The rearrangement joins TRBV5-1 to TRBJ2-2; TCRdb lists TRBD2, though no DNA is available to test this call. The germline gives CDR1 SGHRS, CDR2 YFSETQ. The CDR3 is 20 residues long. The CDR3 reads CASSLKLAGGLTANTGELFF.

The CDR3 loop is CASSLKQGYEQYF. V is TRBV19 and J is TRBJ2-7; TCRdb proposes TRBD1, but this gene call is untestable without DNA. CDR1 is LNHDA, CDR2 SQIVND, per germline (reference sequence). The CDR3 sequence is 13 residues long.

The rearrangement joins TRBV3-1 to TRBJ1-4. Germline CDR1 reads LGHDT; CDR2 reads YNNKEL (reference sequence). This CDR3 contains 14 residues. CDR3 protein: CASSQVRSNEKLFF.

The rearrangement uses TRBV18 and TRBJ2-7. This CDR3 region has 12 residues. Germline V gene data show CDR1 as KGHSH and CDR2 as LQKENI. The CDR3 sequence is CASSPRDGEQYF.

The chain joins TRBV3-1 to TRBJ2-3; TCRdb's D call, TRBD1, is unchecked because there is no DNA. Germline CDR1 is LGHDT and CDR2 is YNNKEL (reference sequence). The length of the CDR3 is 15 residues. CDR3 residues: CASKKQGSGRTTQYF.